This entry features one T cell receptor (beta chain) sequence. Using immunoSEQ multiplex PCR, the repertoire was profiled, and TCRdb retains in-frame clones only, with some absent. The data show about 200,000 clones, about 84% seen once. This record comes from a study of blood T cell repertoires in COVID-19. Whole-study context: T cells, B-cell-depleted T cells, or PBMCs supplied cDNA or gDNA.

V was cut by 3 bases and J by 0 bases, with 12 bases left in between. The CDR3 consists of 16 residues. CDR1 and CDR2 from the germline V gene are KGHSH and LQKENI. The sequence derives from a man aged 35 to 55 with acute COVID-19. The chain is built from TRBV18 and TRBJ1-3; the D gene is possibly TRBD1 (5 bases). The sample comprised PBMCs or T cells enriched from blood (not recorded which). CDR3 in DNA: TGTGCCAGCTCACCTCTCGACAGTTCCTCTGGAAACACCATATATTTT. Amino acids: CASSPLDSSSGNTIYF.